The 4 T cell receptor beta chains given below trace back to one sample, sequenced in a study of T-cell reconstitution after alpha-beta-depleted transplantation in children. Unique molecular identifiers were incorporated during preparation of the TCRbeta library. Using its own MiXCR run on the PCR reads, TCRdb lists one record per CDR3 protein. The table lists fewer than 750,000 distinct CDR3 sequences, 20% to 25% of them singletons. This sample comprised PBMCs, mostly from graft donor cells, obtained 360 days after TCRalphabeta/CD19-depleted stem cell transplant. These receptor sequences come from a boy in the first two years of life who had a stem cell transplant for acute myeloid leukemia, so the T cells may come from the graft donor.

The chain joins TRBV12-3 or TRBV12-4 to TRBJ2-7; no clear D. The V gene lost 1 base and the J gene lost 3 bases, with 10 bases spanning the gap. The CDR3 sequence is 14 residues long. The DNA for the CDR3 is TGTGCCAGCAGTTTAGGGGCGATTGGCTACGAGCAGTACGTC. Amino acid sequence: CASSLGAIGYEQYV.

The CDR3: CASSLRLGQPQHF. The CDR3 DNA reads TGTGCCAGCAGCTTAAGGCTTGGGCAGCCCCAGCATTTT. This chain joins TRBV7-6 and TRBJ1-5; no clear D. Deletions cut 2 bases from V and 7 bases from J, with 9 bases between. Germline CDR1 reads SGHVS; CDR2 reads FNYEAQ. The CDR3 length is 13 residues. The full variable domain, its missing parts supplied by reference TRBV7-6 and TRBJ1-5, is GAGVSQSPRYKVTKRGQDVALRCDPISGHVSLYWYRQALGQGPEFLTYFNYEAQQDKSGLPNDRFSAERPEGSISTLTIQRTEQRDSAMYRCASSLRLGQPQHFGDGTRLSIL.

This clonotype has ten or more counts. The chain combines TRBV20-1 with TRBJ2-3; no definite D call. Germline loops: CDR1 DFQATT, CDR2 SNEGSKA (reference sequence). This CDR3 has 14 residues. With 6 bases removed from V and 0 bases from J, the gap between germline ends came to 13 bases. Here the CDR3 DNA reads TGCAGTGCCCCATCGGGCTTTAGCACAGATACGCAGTATTTT. As protein: CSAPSGFSTDTQYF.

This clonotype showed up many times. CDR3 in amino acids: CASSLDVGWQYF. For the CDR3, the DNA is TGTGCCAGCAGTTTAGATGTGGGGTGGCAGTACTTC. The chain carries TRBV12-3 or TRBV12-4 and TRBJ2-7; D unresolved. CDR3 length: 12 amino acids. V lost 1 base, J lost 9 bases, and 10 bases lay in between.